A single sample is the source of the 12 T cell receptor beta chains below, sequenced in a study of technical replicates of blood from several donors. Using immunoSEQ multiplex PCR, the repertoire was profiled, and TCRdb retains in-frame clones only, with some absent. The table lists around 80,000 clones, around 90% of them singletons, with about 0.39% in the top ten. The sample taken for sequencing was T cells isolated from PBMCs. These receptors were taken from a human donor in good health.

The chain has TRBV7-9 and TRBJ1-5, with D possibly being TRBD1 (6 bases). The CDR3 is 14 amino acids. The germline V gene encodes CDR1 SEHNR and CDR2 FQNEAQ (reference sequence). Trimming took 2 bases from V and 3 from J, leaving 8 bases between them. The chain's CDR3 is CASSLSGDNQPQHF. For the CDR3, the DNA is TGTGCCAGCAGCTTATCAGGGGACAATCAGCCCCAGCATTTT.

The chain joins TRBV5-8 to TRBJ1-5, with a possible D match to TRBD1 (5 bases). Looked up from germline, CDR1 is SGHTS and CDR2 is YDEGEE. CDR3 size: 14 residues. V was clipped by 0 bases and J by 7 bases, with 11 bases between them. The CDR3 DNA reads TGTGCCAGCAGCTTGGACGGGGGAAACCAGCCCCAGCATTTT. Its translation is CASSLDGGNQPQHF.

The V call is TRBV4-3, the J call TRBJ2-1; D unresolved. Germline lookup yields CDR1 LGHNA and CDR2 YSLEER. This CDR3 is built from 17 residues. Trimming cost V 0 bases and J 3 bases, with 15 bases left between them. CDR3 nucleotides: TGCGCCAGCAGCCAAGATGTTAAGAGCCCGTTCTACAATGAGCAGTTCTTC. Protein product: CASSQDVKSPFYNEQFF.

The chain carries TRBV25-1 and TRBJ1-4; D is unclear. This CDR3 is built from 15 residues. Germline V gene data show CDR1 as MGHDK and CDR2 as SYGVNS. V was pared by 2 bases and J by 4 bases, with 11 bases between. This CDR3 is CASSEDYSINEKLFF. Written as DNA, the CDR3 is TGTGCCAGCAGTGAAGATTACAGCATTAATGAAAAACTGTTTTTT.

The V call is TRBV5-1, the J call TRBJ1-4; 8 bases align to TRBD1. With 7 bases clipped from V and 5 bases from J, the junction kept 4 bases outside the gene matches. Germline V lookup: CDR1 SGHRS, CDR2 YFSETQ. The CDR3 length is 13 residues. CDR3 sequence reads: CASRQGTNEKLFF. In DNA, the CDR3 is TGCGCCAGCCGACAGGGGACAAATGAAAAACTGTTTTTT.

The chain carries TRBV11-2 and TRBJ2-1, with 10 bases matching TRBD2. The length of the CDR3 is 15 residues. Germline CDR1 SGHAT, CDR2 FQNNGV. Trimming at V came to 5 bases and at J to 5 bases, leaving 6 bases not matched to a gene. The CDR3 coding sequence is TGTGCCAGCAGCCAGCACAGCGGGAGGGACAATGAGCAGTTCTTC. This gives the protein CASSQHSGRDNEQFF.

V usage is TRBV5-4 and J usage is TRBJ2-3; no clear D. CDR3 length: 16 amino acids. The germline V gene encodes CDR1 SGHNT and CDR2 YYREEE (reference sequence). Trimming took off 0 bases at V and 0 bases at J, with 11 bases between the two ends. CDR3 residues: CASSLVARRSTDTQYF. Written as DNA, the CDR3 is TGTGCCAGCAGCTTGGTAGCACGTAGAAGCACAGATACGCAGTATTTT.

In this sample, this clone turned up once. The chain combines TRBV7-3 with TRBJ2-2; D possibly corresponds to TRBD1 (6 bases). CDR3 length: 14 amino acids. With 5 bases removed from V and 7 bases from J, the gap between germline ends came to 14 bases. Per the germline V gene, CDR1 is SGHTA and CDR2 is FQGTGA. CDR3: CASSGGQPSGELFF. CDR3 DNA: TGTGCCAGCAGCGGTGGACAGCCTAGCGGGGAGCTGTTTTTT.

V and J are TRBV15 and TRBJ2-6, with TRBD1 matching 9 bases. The CDR3 loop spans 18 amino acids. Germline CDR1 is LNHNV and CDR2 is YYDKDF (reference sequence). J was trimmed by 2 bases and V by 5 bases; bases with no gene match: 10. The CDR3 sequence: CATSEPDRGIAGANVLTF. Here the CDR3 DNA reads TGTGCCACCAGCGAGCCGGACAGGGGAATTGCTGGGGCCAACGTCCTGACTTTC. The whole variable domain, remainder taken from reference TRBV15 and TRBJ2-6, is DAMVIQNPRYQVTQFGKPVTLSCSQTLNHNVMYWYQQKSSQAPKLLFHYYDKDFNNEADTPDNFQSRRPNTSFCFLDIRSPGLGDTAMYLCATSEPDRGIAGANVLTFGAGSRLTVL.

The chain combines TRBV21-1 with TRBJ2-7; the D call in the table, TRBD2, was not verified against the DNA. TRBV21-1 is deemed a pseudogene. The CDR3 is made up of 14 amino acids. CDR3 amino acids: CASSEAGGGNEQYF. For the CDR3, the DNA is TGTGCCAGCAGCGAAGCGGGAGGTGGTAACGAGCAGTACTTC.

The chain combines TRBV4-3 with TRBJ2-1; 12 bases match TRBD2. V shed 0 bases and J 0 bases; nucleotides not matched to a gene: 12. This CDR3 has 21 amino acids. Germline CDR1 and CDR2: LGHNA and YSLEER. As DNA, the CDR3 is TGCGCCAGCAGCCAAGAGGAAGGACTAGCGGGGACATACAGCTCCTACAATGAGCAGTTCTTC. It specifies CASSQEEGLAGTYSSYNEQFF.

This clone has more than one count but fewer than ten. V gene TRBV6-4 combines with J gene TRBJ1-2; a possible D gene is TRBD1 (6 bases). This CDR3 contains 13 residues. V dropped 3 bases and J dropped 5 bases, with 10 bases sitting between them. Germline values: CDR1 MRHNA, CDR2 SNTAGT. The CDR3, as DNA: TGTGCCAGCAGTGAGGGCAGGGGTTATGGCTACACCTTC. Residues: CASSEGRGYGYTF.